This T cell receptor (beta chain) was retrieved from a study of blood T cells in healthy people across ages. Study-level points and caveats: There was no known CMV status for donors, so expanded clonotype changes were possibly confounded. Among long-lived donors, naive CD4+ cells were more numerous and diversity higher than in aged donors. Per million T cells, the diversity of TCR beta decreased roughly linearly as age advanced.

Germline CDR1 is MDHEN and CDR2 is SYDVKM. The CDR3 runs to 16 residues. V was trimmed by 1 base and J by 2 bases, leaving 13 bases between them. Next came a second PCR, run for about 7 to 12 cycles, which used a sample-barcoded 5' primer along with a J-beta primer mix. TCRdb re-called the 5' RACE reads through MiXCR, storing one row per CDR3 protein. In the table there are 950,000 to 1,200,000 distinct CDR3 sequences, about two fifths of which are singletons. In regard to this clonotype: The antigen is undetermined.

The specimen sequenced was blood. The receptor comes from a man in his late teens or twenties in good health. The chain links TRBV28 to TRBJ2-3; unclear D gene. CDR3 loop: CASSLYGIRNTDTQYF. Here the CDR3 DNA reads TGTGCCAGCAGTTTATATGGGATTCGTAACACAGATACGCAGTATTTT.